The present T cell receptor (beta chain) was sequenced within a study of technical replicates of blood from several donors. Using immunoSEQ multiplex PCR, the repertoire was profiled, and TCRdb retains in-frame clones only, with some absent. The sample includes 80,000 or so clones, 95% to 98% of them seen just once. Input material: T cells isolated from PBMCs. The TCR sequence derives from a human donor in good health.

The CDR3 nucleotides read TGTGCCATCAAGCCTTATAGCAATCAGCCCCAGCATTTT. Residues: CAIKPYSNQPQHF. The chain joins TRBV10-3 to TRBJ1-5; no clear D. CDR1 and CDR2 (germline): ENHRY, SYGVKD. CDR3 length equals 13 residues. Between the trimmed V and J ends, which lost 7 bases and 0 bases, there was a span of 7 bases.